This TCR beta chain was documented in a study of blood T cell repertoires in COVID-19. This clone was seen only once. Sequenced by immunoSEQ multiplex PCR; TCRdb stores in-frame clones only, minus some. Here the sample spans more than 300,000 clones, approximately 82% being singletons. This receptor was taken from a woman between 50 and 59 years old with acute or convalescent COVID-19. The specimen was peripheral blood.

The CDR3 sequence: CASSQELAGLTGETQYF. The DNA of the CDR3 is TGTGCCAGCTCACAAGAGCTAGCGGGACTAACGGGCGAGACCCAGTACTTC. The chain uses TRBV18 and TRBJ2-5; 9 nucleotides line up with TRBD2. The trim removed 4 bases at V and 5 bases at J, leaving 14 bases unmatched. The CDR3 has 17 residues. Germline V gives CDR1 KGHSH, CDR2 LQKENI.